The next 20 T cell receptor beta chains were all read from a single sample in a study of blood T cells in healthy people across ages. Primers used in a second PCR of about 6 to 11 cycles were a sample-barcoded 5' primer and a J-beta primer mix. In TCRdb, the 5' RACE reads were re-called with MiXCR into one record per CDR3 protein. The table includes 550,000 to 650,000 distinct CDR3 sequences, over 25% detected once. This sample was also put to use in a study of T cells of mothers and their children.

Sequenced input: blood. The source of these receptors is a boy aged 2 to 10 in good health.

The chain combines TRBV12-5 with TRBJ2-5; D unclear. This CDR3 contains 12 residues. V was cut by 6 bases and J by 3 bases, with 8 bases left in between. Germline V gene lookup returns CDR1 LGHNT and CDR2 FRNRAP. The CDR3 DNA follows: TGTGCTAGTGGCCGAGCCGAAGAGACCCAGTACTTC. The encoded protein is CASGRAEETQYF. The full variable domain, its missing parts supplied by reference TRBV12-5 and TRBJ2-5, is DARVTQTPRHKVTEMGQEVTMRCQPILGHNTVFWYRQTMMQGLELLAYFRNRAPLDDSGMPKDRFSAEMPDATLATLKIQPSEPRDSAVYFCASGRAEETQYFGPGTRLLVL.

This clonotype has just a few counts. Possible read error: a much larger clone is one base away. The CDR3 loop is CACSVGPGQNEKLFF. In DNA form, the CDR3 reads TGTGCCTGCAGCGTAGGCCCAGGCCAAAATGAAAAACTGTTTTTT. The chain links TRBV9 to TRBJ1-4; D remains ambiguous. Germline V gene data show CDR1 as SGDLS and CDR2 as YYNGEE. This CDR3 has 15 residues.

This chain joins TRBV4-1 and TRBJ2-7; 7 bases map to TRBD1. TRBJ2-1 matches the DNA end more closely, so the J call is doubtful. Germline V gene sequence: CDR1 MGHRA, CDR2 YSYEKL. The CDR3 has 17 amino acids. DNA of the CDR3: TGCGCCAGCAGCCAAGGGTTTCTAGGGGGCCCCTCCAATGAGCAGTTCTTC. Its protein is CASSQGFLGGPSNEQFF.

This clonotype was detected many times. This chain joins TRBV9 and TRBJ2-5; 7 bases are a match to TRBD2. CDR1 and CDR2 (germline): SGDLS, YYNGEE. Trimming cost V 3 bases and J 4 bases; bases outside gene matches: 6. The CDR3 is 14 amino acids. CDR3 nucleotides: TGTGCCAGCAGCGCCCGGGACTACCGAGAGACCCAGTACTTC. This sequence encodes CASSARDYRETQYF.

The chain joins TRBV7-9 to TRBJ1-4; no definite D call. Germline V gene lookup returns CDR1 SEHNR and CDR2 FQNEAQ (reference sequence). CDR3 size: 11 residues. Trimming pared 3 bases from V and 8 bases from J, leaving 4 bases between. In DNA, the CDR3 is TGTGCCAGCAGCTTCACAGAAAAACTGTTTTTT. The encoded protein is CASSFTEKLFF. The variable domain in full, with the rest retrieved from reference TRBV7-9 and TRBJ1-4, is DTGVSQNPRHKITKRGQNVTFRCDPISEHNRLYWYRQTLGQGPEFLTYFQNEAQLEKSRLLSDRFSAERPKGSFSTLEIQRTEQGDSAMYLCASSFTEKLFFGSGTQLSVL.

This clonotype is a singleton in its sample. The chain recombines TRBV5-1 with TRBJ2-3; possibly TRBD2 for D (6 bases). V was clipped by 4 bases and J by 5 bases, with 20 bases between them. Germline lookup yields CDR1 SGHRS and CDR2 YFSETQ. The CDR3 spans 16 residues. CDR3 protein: CASSPSPGTLGDTQYF. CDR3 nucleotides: TGCGCCAGCAGCCCAAGCCCCGGGACTTTGGGAGATACGCAGTATTTT. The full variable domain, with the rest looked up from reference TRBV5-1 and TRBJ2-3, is KAGVTQTPRYLIKTRGQQVTLSCSPISGHRSVSWYQQTPGQGLQFLFEYFSETQRNKGNFPGRFSGRQFSNSRSEMNVSTLELGDSALYLCASSPSPGTLGDTQYFGPGTRLTVL.

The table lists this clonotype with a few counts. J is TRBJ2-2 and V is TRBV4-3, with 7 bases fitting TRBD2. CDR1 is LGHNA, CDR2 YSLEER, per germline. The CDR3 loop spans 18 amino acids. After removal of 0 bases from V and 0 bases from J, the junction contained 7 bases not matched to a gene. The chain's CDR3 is CASSQEGLREANTGELFF. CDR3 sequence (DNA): TGCGCCAGCAGCCAAGAGGGTTTACGGGAGGCGAACACCGGGGAGCTGTTTTTT.

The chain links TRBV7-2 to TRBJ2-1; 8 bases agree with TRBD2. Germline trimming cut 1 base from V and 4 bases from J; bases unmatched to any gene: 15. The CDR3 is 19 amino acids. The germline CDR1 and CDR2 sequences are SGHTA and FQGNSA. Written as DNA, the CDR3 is TGTGCCAGCAGCTTAGGAAGCCATTCTAGCGGGTCGCGTTACAATGAGCAGTTCTTC. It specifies CASSLGSHSSGSRYNEQFF.

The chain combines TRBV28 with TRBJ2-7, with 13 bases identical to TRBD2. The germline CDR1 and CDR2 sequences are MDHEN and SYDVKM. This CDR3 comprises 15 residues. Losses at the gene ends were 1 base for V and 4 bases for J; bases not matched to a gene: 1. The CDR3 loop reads CASSLSTSGRYEQYF. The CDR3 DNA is TGTGCCAGCAGTTTATCGACTAGCGGGAGGTACGAGCAGTACTTC.

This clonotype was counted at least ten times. Written as DNA, the CDR3 is TGTGCCATCAGCCCGGACTTATCCGAGCAGTACTTC. This translates into CAISPDLSEQYF. This chain connects TRBV10-3 to TRBJ2-7; D possibly corresponds to TRBD2 (5 bases). In germline, CDR1 is ENHRY, CDR2 SYGVKD. Trimming shortened V by 6 bases and J by 6 bases, and 12 bases separated the two germline ends. The CDR3 is 12 amino acids.

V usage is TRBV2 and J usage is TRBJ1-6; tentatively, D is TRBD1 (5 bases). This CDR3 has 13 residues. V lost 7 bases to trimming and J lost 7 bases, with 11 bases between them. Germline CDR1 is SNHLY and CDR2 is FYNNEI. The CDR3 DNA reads TGTGCCAGCAAGGGACGGACAAATTCACCCCTCCACTTT. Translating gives CASKGRTNSPLHF.

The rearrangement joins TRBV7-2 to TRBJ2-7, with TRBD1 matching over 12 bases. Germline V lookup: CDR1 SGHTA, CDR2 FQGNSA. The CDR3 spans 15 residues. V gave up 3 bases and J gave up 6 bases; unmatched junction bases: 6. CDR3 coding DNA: TGTGCCAGCAGCTTCCGGGACAGGGGGCGCGCCGAGCAGTACTTC. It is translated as CASSFRDRGRAEQYF.

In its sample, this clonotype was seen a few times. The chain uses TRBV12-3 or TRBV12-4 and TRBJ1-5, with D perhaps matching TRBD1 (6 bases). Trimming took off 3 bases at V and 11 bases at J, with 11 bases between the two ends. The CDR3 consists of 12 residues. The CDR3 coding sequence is TGTGCCAGCAGTTTTCGGGGGCTATCCCAGCATTTT. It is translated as CASSFRGLSQHF.

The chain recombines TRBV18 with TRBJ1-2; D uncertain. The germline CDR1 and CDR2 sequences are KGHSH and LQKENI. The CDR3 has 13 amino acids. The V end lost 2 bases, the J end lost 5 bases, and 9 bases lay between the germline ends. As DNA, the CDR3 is TGTGCCAGCTCACCAGGGCGCCCTTATGGCTACACCTTC. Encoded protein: CASSPGRPYGYTF.

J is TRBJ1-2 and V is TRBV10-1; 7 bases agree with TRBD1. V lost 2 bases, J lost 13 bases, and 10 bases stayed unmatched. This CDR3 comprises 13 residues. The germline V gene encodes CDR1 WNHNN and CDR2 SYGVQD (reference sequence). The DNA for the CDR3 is TGCGCCAGCAGTGAGGGACCCGACAGGGAGGTCACCTTC. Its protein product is CASSEGPDREVTF.

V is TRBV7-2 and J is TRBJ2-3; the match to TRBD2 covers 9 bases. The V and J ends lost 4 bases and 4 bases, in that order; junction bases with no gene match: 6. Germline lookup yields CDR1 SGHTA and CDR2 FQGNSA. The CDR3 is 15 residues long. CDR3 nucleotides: TGTGCCAGCAGCTGGATGCGGGAGGGTGCAGATACGCAGTATTTT. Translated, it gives CASSWMREGADTQYF. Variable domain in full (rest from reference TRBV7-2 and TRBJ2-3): GAGVSQSPSNKVTEKGKDVELRCDPISGHTALYWYRQSLGQGLEFLIYFQGNSAPDKSGLPSDRFSAERTGGSVSTLTIQRTQQEDSAVYLCASSWMREGADTQYFGPGTRLTVL.

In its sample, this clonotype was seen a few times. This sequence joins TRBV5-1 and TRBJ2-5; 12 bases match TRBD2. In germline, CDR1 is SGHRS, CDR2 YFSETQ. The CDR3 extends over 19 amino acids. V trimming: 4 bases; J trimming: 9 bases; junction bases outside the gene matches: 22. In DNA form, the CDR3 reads TGCGCCAGCAGCCCCACCGGACTCCCGGGACTAGCGGGCGAAGGGTCCCAGTACTTC. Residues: CASSPTGLPGLAGEGSQYF. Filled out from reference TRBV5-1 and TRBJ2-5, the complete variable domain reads KAGVTQTPRYLIKTRGQQVTLSCSPISGHRSVSWYQQTPGQGLQFLFEYFSETQRNKGNFPGRFSGRQFSNSRSEMNVSTLELGDSALYLCASSPTGLPGLAGEGSQYFGPGTRLLVL.

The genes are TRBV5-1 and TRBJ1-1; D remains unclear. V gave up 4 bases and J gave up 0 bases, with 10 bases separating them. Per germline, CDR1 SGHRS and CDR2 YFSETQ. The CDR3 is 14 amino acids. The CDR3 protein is CASSGGGLNTEAFF. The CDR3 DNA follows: TGCGCCAGCAGCGGAGGCGGCCTGAACACTGAAGCTTTCTTT.

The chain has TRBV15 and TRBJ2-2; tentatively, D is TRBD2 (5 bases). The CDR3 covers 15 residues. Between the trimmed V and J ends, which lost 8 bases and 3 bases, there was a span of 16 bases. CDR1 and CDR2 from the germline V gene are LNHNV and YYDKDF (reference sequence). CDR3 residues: CATPGGDTYTGELFF. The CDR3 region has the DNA TGTGCCACCCCAGGAGGAGACACCTACACCGGGGAGCTGTTTTTT.

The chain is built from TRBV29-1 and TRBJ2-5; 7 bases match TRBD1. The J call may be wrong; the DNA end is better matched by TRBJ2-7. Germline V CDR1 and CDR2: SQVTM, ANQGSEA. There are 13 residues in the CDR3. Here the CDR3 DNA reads TGCAGCGTTGAGGGGGACAGCCCCTACGAGCAGTACTTC. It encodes CSVEGDSPYEQYF.